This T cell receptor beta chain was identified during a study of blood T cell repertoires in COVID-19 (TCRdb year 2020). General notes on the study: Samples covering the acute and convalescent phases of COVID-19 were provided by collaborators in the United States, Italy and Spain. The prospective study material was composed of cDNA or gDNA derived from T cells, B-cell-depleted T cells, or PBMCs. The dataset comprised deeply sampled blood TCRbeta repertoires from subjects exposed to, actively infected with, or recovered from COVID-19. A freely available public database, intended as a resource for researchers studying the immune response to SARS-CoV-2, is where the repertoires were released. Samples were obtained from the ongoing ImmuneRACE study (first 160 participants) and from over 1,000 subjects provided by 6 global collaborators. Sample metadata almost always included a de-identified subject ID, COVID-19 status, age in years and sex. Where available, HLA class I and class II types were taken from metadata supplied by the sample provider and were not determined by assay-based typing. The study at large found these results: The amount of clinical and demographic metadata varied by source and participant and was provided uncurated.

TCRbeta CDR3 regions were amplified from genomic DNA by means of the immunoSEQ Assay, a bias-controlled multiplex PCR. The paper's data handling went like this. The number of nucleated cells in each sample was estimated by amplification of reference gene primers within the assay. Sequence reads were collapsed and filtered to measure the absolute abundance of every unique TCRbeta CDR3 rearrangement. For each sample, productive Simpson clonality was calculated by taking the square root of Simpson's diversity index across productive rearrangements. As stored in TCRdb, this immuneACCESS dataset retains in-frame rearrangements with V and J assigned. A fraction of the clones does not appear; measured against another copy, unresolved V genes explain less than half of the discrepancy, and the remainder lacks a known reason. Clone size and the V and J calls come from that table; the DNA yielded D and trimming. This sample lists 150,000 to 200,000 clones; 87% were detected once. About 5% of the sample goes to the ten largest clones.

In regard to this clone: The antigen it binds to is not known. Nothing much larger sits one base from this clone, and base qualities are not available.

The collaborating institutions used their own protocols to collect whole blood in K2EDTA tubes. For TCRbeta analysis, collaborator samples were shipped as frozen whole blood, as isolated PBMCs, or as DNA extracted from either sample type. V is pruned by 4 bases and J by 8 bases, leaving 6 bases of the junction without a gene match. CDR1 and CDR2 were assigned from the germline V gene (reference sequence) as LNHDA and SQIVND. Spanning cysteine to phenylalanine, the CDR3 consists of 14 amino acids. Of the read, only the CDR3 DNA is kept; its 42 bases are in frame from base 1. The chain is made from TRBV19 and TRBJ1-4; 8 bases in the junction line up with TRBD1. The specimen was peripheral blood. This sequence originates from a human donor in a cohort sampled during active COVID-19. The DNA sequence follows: TGTGCCAGTAGTAAAACAGGGGGGAAGGAAAAACTGTTTTTT. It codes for CASSKTGGKEKLFF. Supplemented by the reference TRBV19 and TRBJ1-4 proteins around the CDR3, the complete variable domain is DGGITQSPKYLFRKEGQNVTLSCEQNLNHDAMYWYRQDPGQGLRLIYYSQIVNDFQKGDIAEGYSVSREKKESFPLTVTSAQKNPTAFYLCASSKTGGKEKLFFGSGTQLSVL.